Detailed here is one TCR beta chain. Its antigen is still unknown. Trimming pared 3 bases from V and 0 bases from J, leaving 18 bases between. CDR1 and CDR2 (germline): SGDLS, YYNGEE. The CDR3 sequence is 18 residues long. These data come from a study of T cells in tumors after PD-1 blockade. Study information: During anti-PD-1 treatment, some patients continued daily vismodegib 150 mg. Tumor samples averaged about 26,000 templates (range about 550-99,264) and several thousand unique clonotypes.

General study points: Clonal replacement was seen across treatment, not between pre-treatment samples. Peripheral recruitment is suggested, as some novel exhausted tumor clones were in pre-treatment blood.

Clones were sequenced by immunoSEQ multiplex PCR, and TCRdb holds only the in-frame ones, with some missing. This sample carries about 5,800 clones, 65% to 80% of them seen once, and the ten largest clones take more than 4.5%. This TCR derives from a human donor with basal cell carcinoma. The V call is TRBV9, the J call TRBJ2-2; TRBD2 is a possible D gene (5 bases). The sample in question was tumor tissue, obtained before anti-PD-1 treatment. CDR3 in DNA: TGTGCCAGCAGCGACCCTGGAGGTATGACTTCGAACACCGGGGAGCTGTTTTTT. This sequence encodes CASSDPGGMTSNTGELFF.